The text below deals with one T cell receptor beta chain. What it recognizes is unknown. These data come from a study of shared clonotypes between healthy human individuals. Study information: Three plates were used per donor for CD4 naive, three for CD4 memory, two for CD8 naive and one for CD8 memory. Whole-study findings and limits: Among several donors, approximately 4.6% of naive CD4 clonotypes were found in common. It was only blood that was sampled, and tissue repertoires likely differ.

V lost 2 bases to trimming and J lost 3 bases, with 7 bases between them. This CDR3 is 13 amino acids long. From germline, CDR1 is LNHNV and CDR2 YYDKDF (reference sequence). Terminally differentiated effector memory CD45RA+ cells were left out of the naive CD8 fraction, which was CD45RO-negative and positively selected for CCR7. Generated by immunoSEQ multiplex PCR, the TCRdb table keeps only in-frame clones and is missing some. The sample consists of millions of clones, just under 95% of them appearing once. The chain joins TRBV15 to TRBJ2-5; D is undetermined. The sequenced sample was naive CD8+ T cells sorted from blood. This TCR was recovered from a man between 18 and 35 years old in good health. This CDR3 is CATSRRGEETQYF. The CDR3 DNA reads TGTGCCACCAGCAGACGCGGCGAAGAGACCCAGTACTTC.